These 27 T cell receptor beta chains were sequenced from one sample in a study of blood T cell repertoires in COVID-19. Method: immunoSEQ multiplex PCR; TCRdb's copy keeps in-frame clones and lacks some. The sample lists 90,000 to 120,000 clones, 88% occurring once. Sequenced: peripheral blood. The receptors shown here come from a man aged 50 or older with active or convalescent COVID-19.

CDR3 sequence: CASSIHDSRTGELFF. As DNA, the CDR3 is TGTGCCAGTAGTATCCACGACAGTAGGACCGGGGAGCTGTTTTTT. The chain carries TRBV19 and TRBJ2-2; maybe TRBD1 (5 bases). Trimming left V 3 bases short and J 5 bases short, with 13 bases between. The CDR3 covers 15 residues. Germline CDR1 reads LNHDA; CDR2 reads SQIVND (reference sequence).

The chain has TRBV6-6 and TRBJ1-2, with 8 bases lining up with TRBD1. Germline V gene sequence: CDR1 MNHNY, CDR2 SVGAGI (reference sequence). This CDR3 comprises 16 residues. The V gene end was trimmed by 5 bases and the J gene end by 1 base; junction bases not matched to a gene: 9. The DNA of the CDR3 is TGTGCCAGCAGTCCCCCCCGGACAGGGATTAACTATGGCTACACCTTC. Translating gives CASSPPRTGINYGYTF.

The rearrangement links TRBV27 to TRBJ2-5; TRBD1 aligns across 8 bases. Germline-derived CDR1 and CDR2 are MNHEY and SMNVEV (reference sequence). The CDR3 consists of 13 residues. J was trimmed by 6 bases and V by 8 bases; bases with no gene match: 8. CDR3 in amino acids: CASGMAGGKTQYF. For the CDR3, the DNA is TGTGCCAGCGGAATGGCAGGGGGCAAGACCCAGTACTTC.

This clone was counted only a few times. V and J are TRBV27 and TRBJ1-3; D gene ambiguous. This CDR3 spans 15 amino acids. The germline CDR1 and CDR2 sequences are MNHEY and SMNVEV (reference sequence). The V end was cut by 5 bases, the J end by 0 bases, with 11 bases between. This CDR3 is CASSPRVSSGNTIYF. CDR3 nucleotides: TGTGCCAGCAGTCCTCGTGTGTCCTCTGGAAACACCATATATTTT.

The chain carries TRBV6-6 and TRBJ1-6, with TRBD1 identical over 9 bases. V gave up 5 bases and J gave up 7 bases; unmatched junction bases: 6. From germline, CDR1 is MNHNY and CDR2 SVGAGI (reference sequence). The CDR3 sequence is 15 residues long. As DNA, the CDR3 is TGTGCCAGCAGTGCCCTCGGGACAGGGAATTCACCCCTCCACTTT. Translated: CASSALGTGNSPLHF.

The gene calls are TRBV11-2 and TRBJ2-3; 7 bases fit TRBD2. Germline CDR1 SGHAT, CDR2 FQNNGV. V gave up 6 bases and J gave up 6 bases; unmatched junction bases: 15. The CDR3 is made up of 16 amino acids. CDR3 sequence (DNA): TGTGCCAGCAGACTTGGGGCGGGAGTTAACTATGATACGCAGTATTTT. Translation gives CASRLGAGVNYDTQYF.

This rearrangement joins TRBV3-1 (or the pseudogene TRBV3-2) to TRBJ2-6; 11 bases line up with TRBD1. The CDR3 spans 21 residues. The germline V gene has CDR1 LGHDT and CDR2 YNNKEL (reference sequence). The V gene end was trimmed by 0 bases and the J gene end by 0 bases; junction bases not matched to a gene: 10. The DNA of the CDR3 is TGTGCCAGCAGCCAAGATCAGGGACAGGGGGTCGTGGGCTCTGGGGCCAACGTCCTGACTTTC. Translated, it gives CASSQDQGQGVVGSGANVLTF.

This chain links TRBV10-2 with TRBJ1-3; D might be TRBD1 (5 bases). Per germline, CDR1 WSHSY and CDR2 SAAADI. The CDR3 spans 14 residues. V lost 8 bases, J lost 4 bases, and 15 bases lay in between. In DNA, the CDR3 is TGCGCCAGCCAGGGTTGGGGCTCAGGAAACACCATATATTTT. Translated: CASQGWGSGNTIYF.

Only a few counts were recorded for this clone. This chain connects TRBV12-3 or TRBV12-4 to TRBJ1-2, with D possibly being TRBD1 (5 bases). Between the trimmed V and J ends, which lost 4 bases and 7 bases, there was a span of 10 bases. The CDR3 is 12 amino acids. The CDR3 nucleotides read TGTGCCAGCAGTTGGTGGGGGGGTGGCTACACCTTC. Its translation is CASSWWGGGYTF.

The DNA for the CDR3 is TGTGCCAGCAGCTTTCTAGCGGGAGAATTAGATACGCAGTATTTT. Encoded protein: CASSFLAGELDTQYF. The chain joins TRBV7-2 to TRBJ2-3; 10 positions match TRBD2. V was clipped by 3 bases and J by 5 bases; unmatched bases: 5. The CDR3 is made up of 15 amino acids. Germline V lookup: CDR1 SGHTA, CDR2 FQGNSA.

V and J are TRBV29-1 and TRBJ2-5; the match to TRBD1 covers 8 bases. This CDR3 spans 15 amino acids. With V trimmed by 4 bases and J by 2 bases, 9 bases remained unmatched. CDR1 is SQVTM, CDR2 ANQGSEA, per germline. CDR3 DNA: TGCAGCGTTGCTAGGGACAGGAGCCTTCAAGAGACCCAGTACTTC. Its translation: CSVARDRSLQETQYF.

This sequence joins TRBV5-1 and TRBJ1-1, with 9 bases aligning to TRBD1. The V and J ends lost 3 bases and 3 bases, in that order; junction bases with no gene match: 6. The CDR3 is made up of 15 amino acids. The V gene's germline CDR1 is SGHRS and CDR2 YFSETQ. The CDR3 protein is CASSYRGRTDTEAFF. The CDR3 bases are TGCGCCAGCAGCTACAGGGGGCGGACGGACACTGAAGCTTTCTTT.

V and J are TRBV5-6 and TRBJ1-1; 8 bases match TRBD1. Germline lookup yields CDR1 SGHDT and CDR2 YYEEEE. This CDR3 has 15 residues. J was trimmed by 0 bases and V by 4 bases; bases with no gene match: 5. For the CDR3, the DNA is TGTGCCAGCAGCGACGGACAGGGCGTGAACACTGAAGCTTTCTTT. Translation: CASSDGQGVNTEAFF.

This chain uses TRBV19 with TRBJ2-7; possible D gene TRBD2, 5 bases. This CDR3 has 14 amino acids. From germline, CDR1 is LNHDA and CDR2 SQIVND (reference sequence). Trimming pared 2 bases from V and 4 bases from J, leaving 12 bases between. The CDR3 loop is CASSIRPGRYEQYF. The CDR3 bases are TGTGCCAGTAGTATACGCCCGGGGAGATACGAGCAGTACTTC.

This clone was counted only a few times. This chain links TRBV5-4 with TRBJ1-2; D may be TRBD1 (6 bases). The V and J ends lost 5 bases and 0 bases respectively, with 14 bases between them. The CDR3 consists of 15 residues. Germline V CDR1 and CDR2: SGHNT, YYREEE (reference sequence). The CDR3 loop reads CASSPQGRANYGYTF. The CDR3 DNA reads TGTGCCAGCAGTCCACAGGGTAGGGCTAACTATGGCTACACCTTC.

This chain joins TRBV2 and TRBJ2-1; 10 bases match TRBD2. Trimming cost V 7 bases and J 5 bases; bases outside gene matches: 2. This CDR3 region has 13 residues. Germline loops: CDR1 SNHLY, CDR2 FYNNEI. The DNA for the CDR3 is TGTGCCAGCAAGCGGGAGGGAAACAATGAGCAGTTCTTC. This codes for CASKREGNNEQFF.

V usage is TRBV5-1 and J usage is TRBJ1-5; a weak D match, TRBD1 (5 bases). Trimming took off 5 bases at V and 0 bases at J, with 9 bases between the two ends. Germline CDR1 and CDR2: SGHRS and YFSETQ. The CDR3 is 14 amino acids. CDR3 nucleotide sequence: TGCGCCAGCAGTCCAGGGTATAGCAATCAGCCCCAGCATTTT. It is translated as CASSPGYSNQPQHF.

The chain uses TRBV7-8 and TRBJ2-5; TRBD2 is a possible D gene (5 bases). V lost 1 base and J 3 bases, leaving 15 bases between the germline ends. This CDR3 contains 16 residues. The germline V gene encodes CDR1 SGHVS and CDR2 FQNEAQ. CDR3 nucleotides: TGTGCCAGCAGCTTAGGGCGGGTATTCTTCAAAGAGACCCAGTACTTC. Protein: CASSLGRVFFKETQYF. The variable domain in full, with the rest retrieved from reference TRBV7-8 and TRBJ2-5, is GAGVSQSPRYKVAKRGQDVALRCDPISGHVSLFWYQQALGQGPEFLTYFQNEAQLDKSGLPSDRFFAERPEGSVSTLKIQRTQQEDSAVYLCASSLGRVFFKETQYFGPGTRLLVL.

The rearrangement uses TRBV7-9 and TRBJ1-2, with D perhaps TRBD1 (6 bases). Germline values: CDR1 SEHNR, CDR2 FQNEAQ (reference sequence). Deletions cut 5 bases from V and 4 bases from J, with 11 bases between. The CDR3 sequence is 13 residues long. In DNA, the CDR3 is TGTGCCAGCAGCCCGGACAGTGCCTATGGCTACACCTTC. This gives the protein CASSPDSAYGYTF.

J is TRBJ2-7 and V is TRBV6-2 or TRBV6-3; D gene uncertain. Trimming removed 2 bases at V and 5 bases at J, with 7 bases between. The CDR3 covers 12 residues. Germline CDR1 and CDR2: MNHEY and SVGEGT. The CDR3 region is CASSYPSHEQYF. CDR3 DNA: TGTGCCAGCAGTTACCCGTCCCACGAGCAGTACTTC.

V usage is TRBV28 and J usage is TRBJ2-6; 7 positions match TRBD1. The J segment lost 4 bases and the V segment lost 9 bases, leaving 15 bases of the junction unmatched. Germline values: CDR1 MDHEN, CDR2 SYDVKM. CDR3 size: 17 residues. The CDR3, as DNA: TGTGCCAGAGACGGACAGGCCATGGGGGCCGGGGCCAACGTCCTGACTTTC. Translating it yields CARDGQAMGAGANVLTF.

The chain uses TRBV7-2 and TRBJ1-1, with 9 positions matching TRBD1. This CDR3 contains 13 residues. V dropped 3 bases and J dropped 8; count of bases not matched to a gene: 4. CDR1 and CDR2 (germline): SGHTA, FQGNSA. The CDR3 protein is CASSFGTGREAFF. The CDR3 DNA reads as TGTGCCAGCAGCTTCGGGACAGGGAGGGAAGCTTTCTTT.

V usage is TRBV28 and J usage is TRBJ1-6; D not resolved. CDR3 length: 15 residues. Germline loops: CDR1 MDHEN, CDR2 SYDVKM. With 5 bases removed from V and 7 bases from J, the gap between germline ends came to 15 bases. The CDR3 loop reads CASSPPGDPNSPLHF. The CDR3 DNA reads TGTGCCAGCAGTCCTCCGGGAGACCCAAATTCACCCCTCCACTTT.

This clone appeared a single time. The rearrangement links TRBV28 to TRBJ1-2, with 7 bases identical to TRBD1. The V and J ends lost 2 bases and 6 bases, in that order; junction bases with no gene match: 6. Germline V gives CDR1 MDHEN, CDR2 SYDVKM. The CDR3 totals 14 residues. The CDR3 spells CASSLGTASNGYTF. CDR3 coding DNA: TGTGCCAGCAGTTTAGGGACAGCTTCAAATGGCTACACCTTC.

This chain uses TRBV10-3 with TRBJ2-3, with TRBD2 matching over 12 bases. Germline CDR1 ENHRY, CDR2 SYGVKD. The trim removed 10 bases at V and 3 bases at J, leaving 5 bases unmatched. The CDR3 has 14 amino acids. CDR3 sequence: CATAGTSGTDTQYF. CDR3 nucleotide sequence: TGTGCCACGGCCGGGACTAGCGGGACAGATACGCAGTATTTT.

J is TRBJ1-2 and V is TRBV28; tentatively, D is TRBD1 (6 bases). Looked up from germline, CDR1 is MDHEN and CDR2 is SYDVKM. There are 15 residues in the CDR3. V lost 4 bases, J lost 4 bases, and 16 bases lay in between. The CDR3 sequence is CASSSSATDSYGYTF. For the CDR3, the DNA is TGTGCCAGCAGTTCCTCCGCAACGGACAGCTATGGCTACACCTTC.

The V call is TRBV2, the J call TRBJ1-1; TRBD1 matches at 9 bases. This CDR3 comprises 16 residues. The J segment lost 0 bases and the V segment lost 10 bases, leaving 12 bases of the junction unmatched. CDR1 is SNHLY, CDR2 FYNNEI, per germline. CDR3 nucleotides: TGTGCCACCCTAGGGACAGGGCGTTATGTGAACACTGAAGCTTTCTTT. It specifies CATLGTGRYVNTEAFF. The whole variable domain, remainder taken from reference TRBV2 and TRBJ1-1, is EPEVTQTPSHQVTQMGQEVILRCVPISNHLYFYWYRQILGQKVEFLVSFYNNEISEKSEIFDDQFSVERPDGSNFTLKIRSTKLEDSAMYFCATLGTGRYVNTEAFFGQGTRLTVV.